This paragraph covers one TCR beta chain sequence. The entry originates in a study of T cells in localized non-small cell lung cancer. This CDR3 spans 13 amino acids. V was trimmed by 2 bases and J by 3 bases, leaving 8 bases between them. Germline CDR1 reads SNHLY; CDR2 reads FYNNEI. Profiled with immunoSEQ multiplex PCR; TCRdb holds only in-frame clones, not every one. Among 65,000 or so clones listed, 81% were seen once. This receptor was obtained from a man aged 40 to 75 with stage II lung adenocarcinoma. The chain employs TRBV2 and TRBJ2-7; D unresolved. The sequenced sample was PBMCs, obtained before any cancer treatment. CDR3 loop: CASSEMGIYEQYF. The CDR3 DNA is TGTGCCAGCAGTGAAATGGGAATCTACGAGCAGTACTTC.